The clone carrying this TCR beta chain showed up just a few times. The antigen remains undetermined. Germline V gene lookup returns CDR1 MNHEY and CDR2 SVGAGI. CDR3 length: 15 amino acids. V trimming: 6 bases; J trimming: 6 bases; junction bases outside the gene matches: 14. These data are taken from a study of Graves' ophthalmopathy and Graves' hyperthyroidism. Study-level points and caveats: Classification of ophthalmopathy versus stable hyperthyroidism by a 13-signature model yielded around 88% sensitivity and roughly 80% specificity.

TCR beta CDR3 amplification used RNA transcripts. The first round was an RT-PCR with HTBI primers, and the second round was a multiplex PCR. TCRdb re-derived calls from the multiplex PCR reads in MiXCR, one entry per CDR3 protein. Among roughly 1.1 million distinct CDR3 sequences listed, about 35% were seen once. V usage is TRBV6-5 and J usage is TRBJ2-7; TRBD2 aligns across 7 bases. The sequence derives from an adult man with Graves' hyperthyroidism. Sequencing input: peripheral blood or thyroid tissue (not recorded which). CDR3 nucleotides: TGTGCCAGCAGCCCGACTAGCCCGGGAGACAGCGAGCAGTACTTC. It yields the protein CASSPTSPGDSEQYF.